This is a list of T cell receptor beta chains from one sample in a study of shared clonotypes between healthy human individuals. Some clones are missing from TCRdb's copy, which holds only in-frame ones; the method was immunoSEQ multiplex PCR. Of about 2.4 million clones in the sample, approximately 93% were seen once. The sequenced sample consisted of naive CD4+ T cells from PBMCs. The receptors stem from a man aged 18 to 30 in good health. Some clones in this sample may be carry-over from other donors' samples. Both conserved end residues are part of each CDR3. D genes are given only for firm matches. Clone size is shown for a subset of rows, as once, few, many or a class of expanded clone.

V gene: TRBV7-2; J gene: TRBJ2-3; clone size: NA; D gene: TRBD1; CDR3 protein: CASSLRQGGRVDTQYF; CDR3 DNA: TGTGCCAGCAGCCTAAGACAGGGGGGTCGTGTAGATACGCAGTATTTT
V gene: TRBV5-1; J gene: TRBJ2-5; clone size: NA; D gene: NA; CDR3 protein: CASSLHAPHPQETQYF; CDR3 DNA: TGCGCCAGCAGCTTACACGCACCACACCCACAAGAGACCCAGTACTTC
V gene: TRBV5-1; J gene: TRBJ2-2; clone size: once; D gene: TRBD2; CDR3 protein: CASRLAGDTGELFF; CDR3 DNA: TGCGCCAGCAGACTAGCGGGAGACACCGGGGAGCTGTTTTTT
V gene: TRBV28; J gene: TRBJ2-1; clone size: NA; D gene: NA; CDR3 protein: CASSSPPFFSGRHNSYNEQFF; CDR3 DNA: TGTGCCAGCAGTTCCCCCCCCTTCTTTAGCGGTAGACATAACTCCTACAATGAGCAGTTCTTC
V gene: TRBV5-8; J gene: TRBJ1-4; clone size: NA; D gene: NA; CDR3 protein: CASSHRGMDNEKLFF; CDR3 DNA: TGTGCCAGCAGCCACCGGGGGATGGATAATGAAAAACTGTTTTTT
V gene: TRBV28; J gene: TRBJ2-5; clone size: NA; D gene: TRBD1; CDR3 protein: CASSFRQGRETQYF; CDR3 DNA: TGTGCCAGCAGTTTTCGACAGGGAAGAGAGACCCAGTACTTC
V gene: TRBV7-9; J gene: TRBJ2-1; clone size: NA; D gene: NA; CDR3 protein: CASSLGQGFEQFF; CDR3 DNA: TGTGCCAGCAGCTTAGGGCAGGGGTTTGAGCAGTTCTTC
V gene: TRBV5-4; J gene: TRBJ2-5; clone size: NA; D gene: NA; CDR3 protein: CASSLGQNLQETQYF; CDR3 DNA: TGTGCCAGCAGCTTGGGGCAGAATCTCCAAGAGACCCAGTACTTC
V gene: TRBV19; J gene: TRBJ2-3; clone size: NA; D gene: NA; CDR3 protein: CASSLGATDTQYF; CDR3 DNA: TGTGCCAGTAGTCTAGGCGCGACAGATACGCAGTATTTT
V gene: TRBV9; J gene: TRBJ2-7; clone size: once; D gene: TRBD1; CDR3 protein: CASSPRGDRVTEQYF; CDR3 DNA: TGTGCCAGCAGCCCCAGGGGGGACAGGGTTACCGAGCAGTACTTC
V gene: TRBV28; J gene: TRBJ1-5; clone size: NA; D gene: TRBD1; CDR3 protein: CASSLTGGGQPQHF; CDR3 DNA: TGTGCCAGCAGTTTGACAGGGGGAGGTCAGCCCCAGCATTTT
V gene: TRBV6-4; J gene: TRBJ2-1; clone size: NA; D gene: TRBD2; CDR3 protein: CASSEWGGSGSRGNEQFF; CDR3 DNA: TGTGCCAGCAGTGAATGGGGCGGGAGCGGGAGTAGAGGGAATGAGCAGTTCTTC
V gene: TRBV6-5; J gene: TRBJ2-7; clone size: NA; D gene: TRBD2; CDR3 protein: CASSSTSRYEQYF; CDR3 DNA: TGTGCCAGCAGTTCGACTAGCCGCTACGAGCAGTACTTC
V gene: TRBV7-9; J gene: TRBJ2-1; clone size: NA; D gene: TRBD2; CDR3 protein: CASSLVAGARGEQFF; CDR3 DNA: TGTGCCAGCAGCTTGGTAGCGGGAGCGAGAGGTGAGCAGTTCTTC
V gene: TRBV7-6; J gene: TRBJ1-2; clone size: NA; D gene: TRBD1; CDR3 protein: CASSHIDRGGYTF; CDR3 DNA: TGTGCCAGCAGCCACATCGACAGGGGCGGCTACACCTTC
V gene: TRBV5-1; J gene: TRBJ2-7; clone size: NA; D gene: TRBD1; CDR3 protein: CASSPTGGRKQYF; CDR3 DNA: TGCGCCAGCAGCCCAACAGGGGGCAGGAAGCAGTACTTC
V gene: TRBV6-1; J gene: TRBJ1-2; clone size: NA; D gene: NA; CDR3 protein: CASKKDLNYGYTF; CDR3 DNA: TGTGCCAGCAAAAAGGATCTTAACTATGGCTACACCTTC
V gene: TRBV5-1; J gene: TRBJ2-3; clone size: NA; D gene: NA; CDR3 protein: CASSRDSRWDTQYF; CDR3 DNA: TGCGCCAGCAGCAGGGACTCGCGGTGGGATACGCAGTATTTT
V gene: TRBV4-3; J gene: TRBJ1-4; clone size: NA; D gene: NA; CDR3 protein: CASSQEYSSTNEKLFF; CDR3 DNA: TGCGCCAGCAGCCAAGAATACAGCTCAACTAATGAAAAACTGTTTTTT
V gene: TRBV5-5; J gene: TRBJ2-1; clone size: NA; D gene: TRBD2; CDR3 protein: CASSLGTSGSPPYNEQFF; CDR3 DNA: TGTGCCAGCAGCCTCGGGACTAGCGGGAGTCCCCCCTACAATGAGCAGTTCTTC
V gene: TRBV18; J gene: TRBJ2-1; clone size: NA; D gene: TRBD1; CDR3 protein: CASSPTLGQALANNEQFF; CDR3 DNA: TGTGCCAGCTCACCGACCCTAGGACAGGCCCTTGCTAACAATGAGCAGTTCTTC
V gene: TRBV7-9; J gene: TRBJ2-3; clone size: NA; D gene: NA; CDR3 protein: CASSSADTQYF; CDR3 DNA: TGTGCCAGCAGCTCAGCAGATACGCAGTATTTT
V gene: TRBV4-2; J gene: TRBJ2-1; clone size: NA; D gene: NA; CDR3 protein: CASSSRGTSKDGVYNEQFF; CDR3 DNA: TGTGCCAGCAGCTCCCGCGGAACCAGTAAAGATGGGGTCTACAATGAGCAGTTCTTC
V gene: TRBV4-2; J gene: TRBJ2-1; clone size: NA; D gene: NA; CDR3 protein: CASSPLTHDEQFF; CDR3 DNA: TGTGCCAGCAGCCCCCTTACCCACGATGAGCAGTTCTTC
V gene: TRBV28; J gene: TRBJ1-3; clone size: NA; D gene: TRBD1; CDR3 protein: CASRRRTGSINTIYF; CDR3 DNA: TGTGCCAGCAGGCGCCGGACAGGGTCTATAAACACCATATATTTT
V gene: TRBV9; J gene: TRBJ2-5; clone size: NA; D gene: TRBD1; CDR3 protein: CASRKGTGGIETQYF; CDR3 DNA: TGTGCCAGCAGAAAGGGGACAGGGGGTATTGAGACCCAGTACTTC
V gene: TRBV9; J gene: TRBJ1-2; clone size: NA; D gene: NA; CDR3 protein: CASSVATGSPGYGYTF; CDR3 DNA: TGTGCCAGCAGCGTAGCTACTGGGAGTCCGGGCTATGGCTACACCTTC
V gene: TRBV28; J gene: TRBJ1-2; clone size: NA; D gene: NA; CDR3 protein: CASSGRGNYGYTF; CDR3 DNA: TGTGCCAGCAGCGGCAGGGGTAACTATGGCTACACCTTC
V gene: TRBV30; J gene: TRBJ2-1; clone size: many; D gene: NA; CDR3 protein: CAYNMLGYEQFF; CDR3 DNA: TGTGCCTACAATATGTTGGGCTACGAGCAGTTCTTC
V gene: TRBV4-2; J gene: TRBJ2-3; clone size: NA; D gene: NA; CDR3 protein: CASSNPATDTQYF; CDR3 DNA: TGTGCCAGCAGCAACCCAGCGACAGATACGCAGTATTTT
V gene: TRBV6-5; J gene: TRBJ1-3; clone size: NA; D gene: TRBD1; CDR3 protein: CASSYRQGSGNTIYF; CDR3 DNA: TGTGCCAGCAGTTACCGACAGGGTTCAGGAAACACCATATATTTT
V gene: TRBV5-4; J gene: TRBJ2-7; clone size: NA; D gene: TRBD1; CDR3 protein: CASSTPPGQGYEQYF; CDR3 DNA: TGTGCCAGCAGCACTCCACCGGGACAGGGGTACGAGCAGTACTTC
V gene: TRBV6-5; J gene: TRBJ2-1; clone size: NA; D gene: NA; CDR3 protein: CASRATVSYNEQFF; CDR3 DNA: TGTGCCAGCAGAGCGACCGTCTCCTACAATGAGCAGTTCTTC
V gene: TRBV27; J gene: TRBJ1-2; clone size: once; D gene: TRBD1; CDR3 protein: CASSLRQGYGYTF; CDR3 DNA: TGTGCCAGCAGTTTGAGACAGGGGTATGGCTACACCTTC
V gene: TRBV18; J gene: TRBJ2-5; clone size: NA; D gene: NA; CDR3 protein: CASSRLGVGETQYF; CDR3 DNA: TGTGCCAGCTCCCGCCTGGGGGTTGGAGAGACCCAGTACTTC
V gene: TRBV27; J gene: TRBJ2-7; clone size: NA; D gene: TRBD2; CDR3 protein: CASSLDRTSVYEQYF; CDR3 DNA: TGTGCCAGCAGCCTGGACCGGACTAGCGTCTACGAGCAGTACTTC
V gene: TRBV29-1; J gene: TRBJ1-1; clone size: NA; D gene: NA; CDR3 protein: CSIVKSSGTEAFF; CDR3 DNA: TGCAGCATCGTAAAATCGTCGGGCACTGAAGCTTTCTTT
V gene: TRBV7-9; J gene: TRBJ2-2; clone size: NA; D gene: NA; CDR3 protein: CASNKFSLTGDANTGELFF; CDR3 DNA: TGTGCCAGCAACAAATTCTCCCTGACAGGCGATGCGAACACCGGGGAGCTGTTTTTT
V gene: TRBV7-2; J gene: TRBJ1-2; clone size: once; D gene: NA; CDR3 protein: CASSSQQAFYGYTF; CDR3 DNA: TGTGCCAGCAGCTCACAACAGGCCTTCTATGGCTACACCTTC
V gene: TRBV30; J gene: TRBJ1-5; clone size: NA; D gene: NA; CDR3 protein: CAWSEYSNQPQHF; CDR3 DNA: TGTGCCTGGAGTGAATATAGCAATCAGCCCCAGCATTTT
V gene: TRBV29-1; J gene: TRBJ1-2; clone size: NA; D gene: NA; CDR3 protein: CSVEGTGTTNGYTF; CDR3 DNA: TGCAGCGTTGAGGGTACCGGGACTACGAACGGCTACACCTTC
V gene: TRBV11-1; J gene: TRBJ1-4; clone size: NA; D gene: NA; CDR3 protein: CASSRGAREKLFF; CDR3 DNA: TGTGCCAGCAGTAGAGGAGCCCGTGAAAAACTGTTTTTT
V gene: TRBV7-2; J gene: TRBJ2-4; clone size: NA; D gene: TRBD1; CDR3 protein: CASSPGQGRTKNIQYF; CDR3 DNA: TGTGCCAGCAGCCCGGGACAGGGGAGGACCAAAAACATTCAGTACTTC
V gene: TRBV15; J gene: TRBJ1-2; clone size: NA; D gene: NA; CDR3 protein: CATSRDRASGYGYTF; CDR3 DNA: TGTGCCACCAGCAGAGATAGGGCCTCGGGCTATGGCTACACCTTC
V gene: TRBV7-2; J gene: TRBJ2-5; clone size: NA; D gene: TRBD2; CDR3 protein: CASSATSGRQATQYF; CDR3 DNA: TGTGCCAGCAGCGCAACTAGCGGGAGACAGGCGACCCAGTACTTC
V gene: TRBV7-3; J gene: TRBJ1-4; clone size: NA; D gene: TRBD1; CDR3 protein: CASSLETGTVRGEKLFF; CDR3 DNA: TGTGCCAGCAGCTTAGAAACCGGGACAGTAAGGGGTGAAAAACTGTTTTTT
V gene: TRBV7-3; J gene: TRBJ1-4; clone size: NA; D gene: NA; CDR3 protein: CASSFRPGEKLFF; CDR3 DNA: TGTGCCAGCAGCTTCCGGCCGGGGGAAAAACTGTTTTTT
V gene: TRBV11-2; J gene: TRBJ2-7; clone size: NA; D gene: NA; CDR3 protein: CATSLGGSYEQYF; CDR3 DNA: TGTGCCACCTCCTTGGGGGGTTCCTACGAGCAGTACTTC
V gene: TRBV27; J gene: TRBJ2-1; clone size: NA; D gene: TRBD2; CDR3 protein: CASSKTSGSYNEQFF; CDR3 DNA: TGTGCCAGCAGTAAGACTAGCGGGTCCTACAATGAGCAGTTCTTC
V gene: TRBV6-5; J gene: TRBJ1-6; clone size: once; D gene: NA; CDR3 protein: CASRGRHNSPLHF; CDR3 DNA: TGTGCCAGCAGGGGACGGCACAATTCACCCCTCCACTTT
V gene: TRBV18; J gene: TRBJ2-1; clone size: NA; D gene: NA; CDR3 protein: CASSPQSSRSYNEQFF; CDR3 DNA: TGTGCCAGCTCACCACAGAGCAGTCGCTCCTACAATGAGCAGTTCTTC
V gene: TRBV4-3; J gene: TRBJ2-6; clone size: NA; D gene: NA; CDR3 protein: CASSQDRGAPAPTF; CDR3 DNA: TGCGCCAGCAGCCAAGATAGGGGCGCGCCAGCCCCGACTTTC
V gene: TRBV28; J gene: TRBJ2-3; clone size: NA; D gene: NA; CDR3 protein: CASSRAATFGDTQYF; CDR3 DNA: TGTGCCAGCAGTCGAGCGGCCACGTTTGGGGATACGCAGTATTTT
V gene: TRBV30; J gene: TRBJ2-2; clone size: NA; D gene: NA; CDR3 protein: CAWSVSLNTGELFF; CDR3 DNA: TGTGCCTGGAGTGTTTCACTTAACACCGGGGAGCTGTTTTTT
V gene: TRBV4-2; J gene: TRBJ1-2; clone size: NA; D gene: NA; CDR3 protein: CASSHQGDYGYTF; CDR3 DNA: TGTGCCAGCAGCCACCAAGGTGACTATGGCTACACCTTC
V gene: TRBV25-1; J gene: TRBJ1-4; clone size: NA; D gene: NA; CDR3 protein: CASSETVTNEKLFF; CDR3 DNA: TGTGCCAGCAGTGAAACCGTCACTAATGAAAAACTGTTTTTT
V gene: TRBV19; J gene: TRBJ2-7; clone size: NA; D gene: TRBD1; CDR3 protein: CASSIRTGNLEQYF; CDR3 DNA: TGTGCCAGTAGTATACGGACAGGGAATCTCGAGCAGTACTTC
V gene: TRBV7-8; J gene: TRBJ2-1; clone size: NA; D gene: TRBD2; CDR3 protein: CASSLIWLAAGGNYNEQFF; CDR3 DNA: TGTGCCAGCAGCTTAATATGGCTAGCGGCCGGTGGGAACTACAATGAGCAGTTCTTC
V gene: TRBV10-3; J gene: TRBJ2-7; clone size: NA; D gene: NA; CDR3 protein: CAISESTALGYEQYF; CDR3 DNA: TGTGCCATCAGTGAGTCAACGGCGTTGGGCTACGAGCAGTACTTC